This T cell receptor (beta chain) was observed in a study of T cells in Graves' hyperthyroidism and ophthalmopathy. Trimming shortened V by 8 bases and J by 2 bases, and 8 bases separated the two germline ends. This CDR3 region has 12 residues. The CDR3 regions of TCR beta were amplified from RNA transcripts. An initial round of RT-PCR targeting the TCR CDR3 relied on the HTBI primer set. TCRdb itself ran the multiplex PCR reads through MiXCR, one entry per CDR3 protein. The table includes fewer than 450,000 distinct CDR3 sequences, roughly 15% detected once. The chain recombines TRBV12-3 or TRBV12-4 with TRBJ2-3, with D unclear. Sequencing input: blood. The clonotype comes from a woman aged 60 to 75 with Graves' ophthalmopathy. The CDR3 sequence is CASSWATDTQYF. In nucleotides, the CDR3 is TGTGCCAGCTCCTGGGCCACAGATACGCAGTATTTT.